Included here is one T cell receptor beta chain sequence, with context. This record belongs to a study of blood T cell repertoires in COVID-19. Original data processing: Quantification of nucleated cells was approximated via reference gene primer amplification. Here immunoSEQ multiplex PCR was the method, and the copy in TCRdb shows in-frame clones only, minus some. For V, J and clone size, that table is used; D and trimming come from the DNA. The sample lists 63,000 or so clones, more than 70% occurring once. There are 18 residues in the CDR3. The germline V gene encodes CDR1 LNHNV and CDR2 YYDKDF (reference sequence). J lost 2 bases, V lost 1 base, and 9 bases had no gene match.

The specimen sequenced was peripheral blood. V usage is TRBV15 and J usage is TRBJ2-7; 12 nucleotides align to TRBD2. The source of this sequence is a human donor in a cohort sampled during active COVID-19. The CDR3 reads CATSRVPGLAGLTYEQYF. CDR3 DNA sequence: TGTGCCACCAGCAGAGTACCGGGACTAGCGGGCCTAACCTACGAGCAGTACTTC.